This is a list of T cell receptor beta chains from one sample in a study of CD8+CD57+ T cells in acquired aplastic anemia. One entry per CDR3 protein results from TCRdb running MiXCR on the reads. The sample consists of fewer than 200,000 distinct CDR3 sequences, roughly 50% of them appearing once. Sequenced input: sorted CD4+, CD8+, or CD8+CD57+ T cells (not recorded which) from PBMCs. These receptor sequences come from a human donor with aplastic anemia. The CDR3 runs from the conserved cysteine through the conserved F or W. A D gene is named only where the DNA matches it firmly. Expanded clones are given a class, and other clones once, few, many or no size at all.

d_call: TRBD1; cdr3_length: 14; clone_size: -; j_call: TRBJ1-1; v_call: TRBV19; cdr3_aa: CTSSKQGIYAEAFF; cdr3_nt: TGTACCAGTAGTAAACAGGGGATTTACGCTGAAGCTTTCTTT
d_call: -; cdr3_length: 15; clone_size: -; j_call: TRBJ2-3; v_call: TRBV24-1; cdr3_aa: CATSDFGASTDTQYF; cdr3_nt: TGTGCCACCAGTGATTTTGGCGCCAGCACAGATACGCAGTATTTT
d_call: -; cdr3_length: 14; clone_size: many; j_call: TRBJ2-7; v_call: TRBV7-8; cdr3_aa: CASSFLTETYEQYF; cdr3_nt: TGTGCCAGCAGCTTCCTGACAGAGACCTACGAGCAGTACTTC
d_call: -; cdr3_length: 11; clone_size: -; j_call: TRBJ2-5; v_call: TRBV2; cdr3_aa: CASSQKETQYF; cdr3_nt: TGTGCCAGCAGTCAAAAAGAGACCCAGTACTTC
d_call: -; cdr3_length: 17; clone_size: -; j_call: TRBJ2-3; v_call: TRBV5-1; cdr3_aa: CASSRVSSTSGADTQYF; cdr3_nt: TGCGCCAGCAGCCGTGTCTCCTCCACCTCAGGGGCAGATACGCAGTATTTT
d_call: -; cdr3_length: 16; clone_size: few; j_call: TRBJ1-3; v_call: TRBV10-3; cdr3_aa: CAISDPNLGSGNTIYF; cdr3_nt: TGTGCCATCAGTGATCCGAACCTTGGCTCTGGAAACACCATATATTTT
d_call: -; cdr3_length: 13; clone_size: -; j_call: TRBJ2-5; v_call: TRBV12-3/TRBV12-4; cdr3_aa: CASSFNSYNGQYF; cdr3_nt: TGTGCCAGCAGTTTTAACTCCTACAATGGGCAGTACTTC
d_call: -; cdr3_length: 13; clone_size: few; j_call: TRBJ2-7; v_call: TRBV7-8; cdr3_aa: CASSLGRGGEQYF; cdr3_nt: TGTGCCAGCAGCTTAGGACGAGGAGGCGAGCAGTACTTC
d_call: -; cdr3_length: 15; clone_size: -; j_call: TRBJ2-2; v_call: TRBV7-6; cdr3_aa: CASSSWGAQDGELFF; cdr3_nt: TGTGCCAGCAGCTCCTGGGGGGCGCAAGACGGGGAGCTGTTTTTT
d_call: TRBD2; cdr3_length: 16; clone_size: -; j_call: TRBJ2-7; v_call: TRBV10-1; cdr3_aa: CASSESASGRAGEQYF; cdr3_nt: TGCGCCAGCAGTGAGTCGGCTAGCGGGAGGGCGGGTGAGCAGTACTTC
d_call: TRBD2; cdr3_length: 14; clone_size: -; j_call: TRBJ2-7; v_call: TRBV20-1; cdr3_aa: CSAHGLAGAYEQYF; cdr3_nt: TGCAGTGCTCATGGACTAGCGGGAGCGTACGAGCAGTACTTC
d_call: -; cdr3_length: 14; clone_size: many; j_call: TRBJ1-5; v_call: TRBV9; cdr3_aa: CASSVDGSNQPQHF; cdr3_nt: TGTGCCAGCAGCGTAGACGGAAGCAATCAGCCCCAGCATTTT
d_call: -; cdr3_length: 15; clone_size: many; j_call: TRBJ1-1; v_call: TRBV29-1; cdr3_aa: CSVDGLLGAHTEAFF; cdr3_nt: TGCAGCGTTGATGGGCTCCTGGGCGCGCACACTGAAGCTTTCTTT
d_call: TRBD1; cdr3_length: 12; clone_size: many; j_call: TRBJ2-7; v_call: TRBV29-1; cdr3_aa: CSARTGPYEQYF; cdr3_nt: TGCAGCGCGCGGACAGGGCCGTACGAGCAGTACTTC
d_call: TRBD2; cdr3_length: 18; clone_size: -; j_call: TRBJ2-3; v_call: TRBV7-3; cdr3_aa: CASSLTGGSGGAPDTQYF; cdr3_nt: TGTGCCAGCAGCTTAACAGGCGGGAGCGGGGGGGCCCCTGATACGCAGTATTTT
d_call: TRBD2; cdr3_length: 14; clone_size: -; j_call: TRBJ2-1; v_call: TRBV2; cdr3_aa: CASRPAGGLNEQFF; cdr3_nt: TGTGCCAGCAGACCAGCGGGGGGTCTCAATGAGCAGTTCTTC
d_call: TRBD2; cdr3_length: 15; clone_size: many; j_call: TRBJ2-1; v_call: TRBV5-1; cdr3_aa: CASSPAGLAGSKQFF; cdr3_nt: TGCGCCAGCAGCCCAGCGGGACTAGCGGGATCCAAGCAGTTCTTC
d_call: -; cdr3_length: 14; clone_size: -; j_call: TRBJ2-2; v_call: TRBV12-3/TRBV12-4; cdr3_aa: CASSPTQNTGELFF; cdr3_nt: TGTGCCAGCAGCCCGACTCAAAACACCGGGGAGCTGTTTTTT
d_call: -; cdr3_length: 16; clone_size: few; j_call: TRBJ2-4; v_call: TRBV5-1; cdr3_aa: CASSLDRAIAKNIQYF; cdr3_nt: TGCGCCAGCAGCTTGGACAGGGCCATAGCCAAAAACATTCAGTACTTC
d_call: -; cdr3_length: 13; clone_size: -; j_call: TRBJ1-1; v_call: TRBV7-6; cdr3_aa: CASSLLAGAEAFF; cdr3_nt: TGTGCCAGCAGCTTATTGGCCGGGGCTGAAGCTTTCTTT
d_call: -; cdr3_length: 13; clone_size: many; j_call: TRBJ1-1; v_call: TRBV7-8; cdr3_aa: CASSLEGNTEAFF; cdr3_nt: TGTGCCAGCAGCTTAGAGGGGAACACTGAAGCTTTCTTT
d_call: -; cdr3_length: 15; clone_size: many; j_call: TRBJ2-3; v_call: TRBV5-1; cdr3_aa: CASSEAPPSTDTQYF; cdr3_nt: TGCGCCAGCAGCGAGGCACCCCCTAGCACAGATACGCAGTATTTT
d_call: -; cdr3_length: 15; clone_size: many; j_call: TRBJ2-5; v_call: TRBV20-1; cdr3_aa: CSARDLQRVQETQYF; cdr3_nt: TGCAGTGCTAGAGATCTCCAAAGGGTGCAAGAGACCCAGTACTTC
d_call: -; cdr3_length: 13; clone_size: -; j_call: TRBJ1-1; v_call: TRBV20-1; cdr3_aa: CSASLIVNTEAFF; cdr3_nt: TGCAGTGCTAGTTTGATAGTAAACACTGAAGCTTTCTTT
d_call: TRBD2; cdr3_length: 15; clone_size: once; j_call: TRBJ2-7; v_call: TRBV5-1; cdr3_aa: CASSLGAGGSYEQYF; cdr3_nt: TGCGCCAGCAGCTTGGGTGCGGGGGGCTCCTACGAGCAGTACTTC
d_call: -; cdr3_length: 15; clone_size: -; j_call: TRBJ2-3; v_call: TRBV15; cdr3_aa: CATSRDRGQTDTQYF; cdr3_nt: TGTGCCACCAGCAGAGACAGAGGGCAAACAGATACGCAGTATTTT
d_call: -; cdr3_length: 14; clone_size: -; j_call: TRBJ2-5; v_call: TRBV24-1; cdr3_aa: CATSDPGAQETQYF; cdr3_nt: TGTGCCACCAGTGACCCGGGAGCTCAAGAGACCCAGTACTTC
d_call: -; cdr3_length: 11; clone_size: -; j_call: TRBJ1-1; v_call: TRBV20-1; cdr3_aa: CSSALNTEAFF; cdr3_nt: TGCAGTTCAGCCCTGAACACTGAAGCTTTCTTT
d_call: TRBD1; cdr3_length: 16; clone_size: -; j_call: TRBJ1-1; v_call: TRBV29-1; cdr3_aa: CSVGGGQGASNTEAFF; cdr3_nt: TGCAGCGTTGGGGGGGGGCAGGGGGCCTCGAACACTGAAGCTTTCTTT
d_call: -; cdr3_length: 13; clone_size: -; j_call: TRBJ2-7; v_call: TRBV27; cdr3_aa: CASSLSTLGEQYF; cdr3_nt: TGTGCCAGCAGTTTATCTACATTGGGCGAGCAGTACTTC
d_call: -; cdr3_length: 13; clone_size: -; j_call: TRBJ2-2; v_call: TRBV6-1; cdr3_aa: CASSVRGAGELFF; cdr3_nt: TGTGCCAGCAGTGTTAGGGGAGCCGGGGAGCTGTTTTTT
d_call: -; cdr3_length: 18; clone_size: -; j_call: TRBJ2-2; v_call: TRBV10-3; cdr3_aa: CAISDAGAEFANTGELFF; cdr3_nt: TGTGCCATCAGTGATGCGGGGGCCGAGTTCGCGAACACCGGGGAGCTGTTTTTT
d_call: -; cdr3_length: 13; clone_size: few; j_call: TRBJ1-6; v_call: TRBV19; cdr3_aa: CASTGQSNSPLHF; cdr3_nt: TGTGCCAGTACTGGACAGTCCAATTCACCCCTCCACTTT
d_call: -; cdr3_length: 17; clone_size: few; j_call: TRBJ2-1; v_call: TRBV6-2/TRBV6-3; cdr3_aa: CASSYSRLRSSYNEQFF; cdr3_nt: TGTGCCAGCAGTTACTCTCGGCTAAGAAGCTCCTACAATGAGCAGTTCTTC
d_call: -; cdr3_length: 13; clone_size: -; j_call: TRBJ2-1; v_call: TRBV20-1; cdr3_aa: CSARGEASYEQFF; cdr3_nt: TGCAGTGCTAGAGGAGAGGCTAGCTATGAGCAGTTCTTC
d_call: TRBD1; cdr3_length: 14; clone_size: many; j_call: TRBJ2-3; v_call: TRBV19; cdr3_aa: CASRLTGGADTQYF; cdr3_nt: TGTGCCAGTAGACTGACAGGGGGCGCTGATACGCAGTATTTT
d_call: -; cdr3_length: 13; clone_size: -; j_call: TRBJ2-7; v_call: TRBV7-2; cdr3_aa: CASSFGEFYEQYF; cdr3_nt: TGTGCCAGCAGCTTTGGGGAGTTTTACGAGCAGTACTTC
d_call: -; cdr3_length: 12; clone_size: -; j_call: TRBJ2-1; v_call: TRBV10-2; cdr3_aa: CASSVANNEQFF; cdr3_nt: TGCGCCAGCAGTGTGGCAAACAATGAGCAGTTCTTC
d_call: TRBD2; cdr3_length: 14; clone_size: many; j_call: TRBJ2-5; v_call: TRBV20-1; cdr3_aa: CSASGGGEGETQYF; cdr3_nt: TGCAGTGCTAGCGGGGGGGGGGAAGGAGAGACCCAGTACTTC
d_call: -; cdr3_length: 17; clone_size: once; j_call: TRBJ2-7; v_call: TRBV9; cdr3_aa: CASSVHPTEGGPYEQYF; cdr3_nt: TGTGCCAGCAGCGTTCACCCGACCGAGGGGGGCCCCTACGAGCAGTACTTC
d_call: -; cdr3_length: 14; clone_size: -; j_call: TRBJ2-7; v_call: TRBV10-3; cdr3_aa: CASSDSKRGGGQYF; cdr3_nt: TGTGCCAGCAGTGACTCGAAGAGGGGCGGCGGGCAGTACTTC
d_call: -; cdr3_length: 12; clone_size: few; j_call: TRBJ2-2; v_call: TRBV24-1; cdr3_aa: CATSGDTGELFF; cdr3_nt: TGTGCCACCAGTGGAGACACCGGGGAGCTGTTTTTT
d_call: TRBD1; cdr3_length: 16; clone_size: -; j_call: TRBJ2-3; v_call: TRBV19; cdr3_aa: CASSIGGTGITDTQYF; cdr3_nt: TGTGCCAGTAGTATAGGAGGGACAGGTATCACAGATACGCAGTATTTT
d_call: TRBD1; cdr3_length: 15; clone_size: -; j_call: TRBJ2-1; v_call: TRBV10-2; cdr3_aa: CASRAGTAPRFEQFF; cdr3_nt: TGCGCCAGCAGAGCAGGGACAGCGCCCCGCTTTGAGCAGTTCTTC
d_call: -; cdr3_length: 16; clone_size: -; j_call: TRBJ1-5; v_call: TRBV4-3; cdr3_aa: CASSRTTGTSNQPQHF; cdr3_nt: TGCGCCAGCAGCCGTACGACAGGTACTAGCAATCAGCCCCAGCATTTT
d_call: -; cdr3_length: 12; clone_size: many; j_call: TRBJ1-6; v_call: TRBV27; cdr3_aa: CASSFPNSPLHF; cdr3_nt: TGTGCCAGCAGTTTTCCAAATTCACCCCTCCACTTT
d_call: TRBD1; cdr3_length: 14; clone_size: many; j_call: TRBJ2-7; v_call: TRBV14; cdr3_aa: CASSQVDRGVEQYF; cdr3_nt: TGTGCCAGCAGCCAAGTCGACAGGGGGGTCGAGCAGTACTTC
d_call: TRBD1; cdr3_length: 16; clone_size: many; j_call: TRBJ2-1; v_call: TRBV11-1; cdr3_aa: CASSSYATRGSNEQFF; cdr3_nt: TGTGCCAGCAGCTCCTACGCTACCAGGGGGTCGAATGAGCAGTTCTTC
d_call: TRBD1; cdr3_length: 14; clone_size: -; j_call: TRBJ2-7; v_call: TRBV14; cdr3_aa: CASSGRGQRYEQYF; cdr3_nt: TGTGCCAGCAGCGGACGGGGACAGCGCTACGAGCAGTACTTC
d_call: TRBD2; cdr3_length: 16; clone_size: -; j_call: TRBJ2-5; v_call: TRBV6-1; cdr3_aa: CASSRFTTSGGGTQYF; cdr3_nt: TGTGCCAGCAGTCGCTTCACGACTAGCGGGGGAGGGACCCAGTACTTC
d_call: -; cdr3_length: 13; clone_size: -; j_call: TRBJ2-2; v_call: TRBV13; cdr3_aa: CASRQWNTGELFF; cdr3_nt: TGTGCCAGCAGACAGTGGAACACCGGGGAGCTGTTTTTT
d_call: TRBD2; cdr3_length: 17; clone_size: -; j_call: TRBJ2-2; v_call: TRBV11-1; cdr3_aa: CASSLNPSGLNTGELFF; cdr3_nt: TGTGCCAGCAGCTTAAACCCTAGCGGGTTGAACACCGGGGAGCTGTTTTTT